These 10 T cell receptor beta chains came from one sample sequenced in a study of regulatory T cells in long-lasting Graves disease. iRepertoire HTBI primers and Arm-PCR of CDR3 regions built TCR beta libraries. TCRdb ran MiXCR on the multiplex PCR reads and lists one entry per CDR3 protein. Of about 330,000 distinct CDR3 sequences in the sample, 16% were seen once. The time point here: newly diagnosed GD, antithyroid drugs for less than 3 months. Making the TCR library involved RNA that had been extracted from PBMCs. These data were likewise used in another study, on T cells in Graves' hyperthyroidism and ophthalmopathy.

The sequenced sample was peripheral blood mononuclear cells (PBMCs), obtained at new diagnosis, from a patient treated with antithyroid drugs. These receptor sequences come from a woman aged 18-30 years with Graves disease.

Concerning this clonotype: Being one base from a much bigger clone, this may be a read error. This chain connects TRBV18 to TRBJ1-6, with a weak D call TRBD1 (5 bases). Germline V gene sequence: CDR1 KGHSH, CDR2 LQKENI. CDR3 length: 16 amino acids. CDR3 sequence reads: CASPPPGSSYNSPLHF. In nucleotides, the CDR3 is TGTGCCAGCCCACCTCCAGGGAGCTCCTATAATTCACCCCTCCACTTT.

This clonotype was detected many times. The rearrangement uses TRBV20-1 and TRBJ2-1; 10 nucleotides line up with TRBD1. With V trimmed by 5 bases and J by 8 bases, 15 bases remained unmatched. Germline V gene lookup returns CDR1 DFQATT and CDR2 SNEGSKA (reference sequence). This CDR3 region has 16 residues. CDR3 bases: TGCAGTGCTGATACGACCGGGACAGGGGTCTGGTATGAGCAGTTCTTC. Translating gives CSADTTGTGVWYEQFF.

This clonotype was seen ten or more times. The chain recombines TRBV2 with TRBJ2-1; maybe TRBD2 (7 bases). The CDR3 runs to 15 residues. Looked up from germline, CDR1 is SNHLY and CDR2 is FYNNEI. V lost 4 bases, J lost 10 bases, and 20 bases lay in between. The CDR3 DNA reads as TGTGCCAGCAGTGGCGAACGAGCGCGCGGGGGCGAGCAGTTCTTC. It encodes CASSGERARGGEQFF.

This clonotype was detected a few times. The gene calls are TRBV29-1 and TRBJ2-1, with D possibly matching TRBD1 (5 bases). The V and J ends lost 3 bases and 9 bases respectively, with 9 bases between them. Germline assignment: CDR1 SQVTM and CDR2 ANQGSEA. The CDR3 spans 11 residues. CDR3 region: CSVEWQGEQFF. CDR3 sequence (DNA): TGCAGCGTTGAGTGGCAGGGTGAGCAGTTCTTC.

This clonotype was recorded at least ten times. The gene calls are TRBV29-1 and TRBJ2-1; TRBD2 might be the D (7 bases). CDR1 and CDR2 from the germline V gene are SQVTM and ANQGSEA. The V and J ends lost 7 bases and 5 bases respectively, with 18 bases between them. The CDR3 spans 14 residues. The CDR3 DNA reads TGCAGCGGGGTGGGGAGGGGGGCGAACAATGAGCAGTTCTTC. Amino acid sequence: CSGVGRGANNEQFF.

The V call is TRBV7-2, the J call TRBJ2-7; the D call may be TRBD1 or TRBD2 (5 bases each). The CDR3 consists of 13 residues. Germline CDR1 SGHTA, CDR2 FQGNSA. Trimming removed 4 bases from V and 6 bases from J, with 13 bases in between. CDR3 bases: TGTGCCAGCAGCTCATTATCGGGGCTCGAGCAGTACTTC. This translates into CASSSLSGLEQYF.

This clonotype has ten or more counts. The rearrangement joins TRBV12-3 or TRBV12-4 to TRBJ2-1; D may be TRBD1 or TRBD2 (6 bases each). Trimming stripped 7 bases from V and 6 bases from J, with 13 bases between. This CDR3 spans 13 amino acids. CDR3 in DNA: TGTGCCAGCAAGGGGGGTCGGCTCAATGAGCAGTTCTTC. As protein: CASKGGRLNEQFF.

The chain couples TRBV28 to TRBJ1-2, with D tentatively TRBD1 (5 bases). The CDR3 runs 15 residues. V was clipped by 6 bases and J by 0 bases, with 14 bases between them. The V gene's germline CDR1 is MDHEN and CDR2 SYDVKM. CDR3 coding DNA: TGTGCCAGCAGAATCTCAGGGATTTCTAACTATGGCTACACCTTC. Residues: CASRISGISNYGYTF.

The chain is built from TRBV7-9 and TRBJ1-2, with a possible D match to TRBD1 (5 bases). Germline values: CDR1 SEHNR, CDR2 FQNEAQ (reference sequence). Trimming took off 3 bases at V and 2 bases at J, with 16 bases between the two ends. The CDR3 covers 16 residues. The CDR3 DNA reads as TGTGCCAGCAGCTTGGGCCTGCGTGACAGCAACTATGGCTACACCTTC. Amino acid sequence: CASSLGLRDSNYGYTF.

This clonotype was counted at least ten times. The rearrangement links TRBV6-4 to TRBJ1-1; weak D call: TRBD1 (5 bases). The germline gives CDR1 MRHNA, CDR2 SNTAGT. The CDR3 totals 15 residues. The V gene lost 6 bases and the J gene lost 1 base, with 15 bases spanning the gap. The CDR3 DNA follows: TGTGCCAGCAGCCGGGGGTTAGGTTCGAACACTGAAGCTTTCTTT. Protein: CASSRGLGSNTEAFF.